Listed below are T cell receptor beta chains from one sample, sequenced in a study of somatic mutations in cytotoxic T cells in rheumatoid arthritis. Method: immunoSEQ multiplex PCR; TCRdb's copy keeps in-frame clones and lacks some. The table has about 4,800 clones, around 82% seen once. The input for sequencing was CD8+ T cells sorted from blood, taken at a follow-up visit. The receptor source for this set is a middle-aged man with rheumatoid arthritis. Both conserved end residues are part of each CDR3. A D gene is named only where the DNA matches it firmly. Part of the rows lack a size; the others show once, few, many or a class for expanded clones.

j_call v_call d_call clone_size cdr3_length cdr3_nt cdr3_aa
TRBJ1-2 TRBV7-2 . once 14 TGTGCCAGCAGCTTAGGGCCCTCGAAGCGCGGCTACACCTTC CASSLGPSKRGYTF
TRBJ2-3 TRBV27 . . 14 TGTGCCAGCACTACGGACATCGCCTCAGATACGCAGTATTTT CASTTDIASDTQYF
TRBJ2-7 TRBV28 . . 13 TGTGCCAGCAGTCCCTGGGCAGGGGACGAGCAGTACTTC CASSPWAGDEQYF
TRBJ2-7 TRBV7-6 . . 14 TGTGCCAGCAGTCCCGACAGGACCCACTACGAGCAGTACTTC CASSPDRTHYEQYF
TRBJ2-1 TRBV10-3 TRBD1 . 16 TGTGCCATCAGTCCTACAACAGGGGAATCTTTCTATGAGCAGTTCTTC CAISPTTGESFYEQFF
TRBJ1-4 TRBV30 TRBD1 . 15 TGTGCCTTCCTAACCCGGGACAGGGGTCGTGAAAAACTGTTTTTT CAFLTRDRGREKLFF
TRBJ2-7 TRBV10-3 TRBD2 . 11 TGTGCCATCGCTGCGGGAGGCGAGCAGTACTTC CAIAAGGEQYF
TRBJ1-1 TRBV7-9 TRBD1 few 15 TGTGCCAGCAGCACTAGGGACAGGGGGCGAACTGAAGCTTTCTTT CASSTRDRGRTEAFF
TRBJ1-1 TRBV29-1 TRBD1 . 16 TGCAGCGTTGAAGACCTTAAGGGACAGCCGAACACTGAAGCTTTCTTT CSVEDLKGQPNTEAFF
TRBJ2-3 TRBV6-1 . . 13 TGTGCCAGCAGTCTAAGGGCCGCAGATACGCAGTATTTT CASSLRAADTQYF
TRBJ2-1 TRBV28 . . 14 TGTGCCAGCAGTTTCCCCGGACAATACAATGAGCAGTTCTTC CASSFPGQYNEQFF
TRBJ2-7 TRBV6-5 . . 14 TGTGCCAGCAGTTACGGGGGGCAGGGCTACGAGCAGTACTTC CASSYGGQGYEQYF
TRBJ2-1 TRBV15 . . 14 TGTGCCACCAGCGGCACGCGGGGTTACAATGAGCAGTTCTTC CATSGTRGYNEQFF
TRBJ2-5 TRBV28 . . 18 TGTGCCAGCAGTTCGGCTCAGTGGGTTTTTGAGATGGAAGAGACCCAGTACTTC CASSSAQWVFEMEETQYF
TRBJ1-1 TRBV27 . once 14 TGTGCCAGCAGTAAGGGACAACTGAACACTGAAGCTTTCTTT CASSKGQLNTEAFF
TRBJ2-2 TRBV7-9 . . 16 TGTGCCAGCAGCTCCCCACAGGGAGAGAACACCGGGGAGCTGTTTTTT CASSSPQGENTGELFF
TRBJ2-7 TRBV19 TRBD1 . 15 TGTGCCAGTAGCCCCGGGACAGGGACTACCTACGAGCAGTACTTC CASSPGTGTTYEQYF
TRBJ2-3 TRBV7-9 . . 11 TGTGCCAGCAGCTTGGTAGATACGCAGTATTTT CASSLVDTQYF
TRBJ2-1 TRBV7-6 TRBD1 . 16 TGTGCCAGCAGCCCCAGGACAGGCAACTCCTACAATGAGCAGTTCTTC CASSPRTGNSYNEQFF
TRBJ2-7 TRBV7-6 . . 14 TGTGCCAGCAGCGGCCGGGAGCCGACCTACGAGCAGTACTTC CASSGREPTYEQYF
TRBJ2-7 TRBV7-6 . . 15 TGTGCCAGCAGCCCCTCCCCGGGGCTCTCCTACGAGCAGTACTTC CASSPSPGLSYEQYF
TRBJ1-4 TRBV27 . . 14 TGTGCCAGCAGTTTGGACTGGCGGAATGAAAAACTGTTTTTT CASSLDWRNEKLFF